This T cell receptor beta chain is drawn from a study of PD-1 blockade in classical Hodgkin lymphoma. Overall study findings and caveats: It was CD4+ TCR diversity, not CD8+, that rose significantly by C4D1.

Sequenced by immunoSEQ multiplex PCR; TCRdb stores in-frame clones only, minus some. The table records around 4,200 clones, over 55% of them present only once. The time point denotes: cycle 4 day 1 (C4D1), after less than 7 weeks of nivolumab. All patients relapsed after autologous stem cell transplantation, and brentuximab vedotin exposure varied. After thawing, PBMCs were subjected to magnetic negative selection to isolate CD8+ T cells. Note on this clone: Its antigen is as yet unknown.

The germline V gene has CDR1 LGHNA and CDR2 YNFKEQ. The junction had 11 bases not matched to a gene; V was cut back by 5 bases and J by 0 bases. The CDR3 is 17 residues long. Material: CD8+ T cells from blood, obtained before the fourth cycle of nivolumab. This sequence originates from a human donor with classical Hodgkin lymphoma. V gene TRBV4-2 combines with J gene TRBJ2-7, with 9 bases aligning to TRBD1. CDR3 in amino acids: CASSILPGTGTSYEQYV. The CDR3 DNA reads TGTGCCAGCAGCATATTACCCGGGACAGGGACCTCCTACGAGCAGTACGTC.